This T cell receptor beta chain was sequenced during a study of shared clonotypes between healthy human individuals. Across the whole study: Donors had three CD4 naive, three CD4 memory, two CD8 naive and one CD8 memory plate apiece.

As concerns this clone: What it recognizes is unknown.

The repertoire was sequenced with immunoSEQ multiplex PCR; TCRdb's copy has only in-frame clones and lacks some. The sample has around 700,000 clones; about three quarters are singletons. Regarding the study as a whole: The study's rarefaction showed incomplete sorted-subset sequencing despite large depth. Enrolling few donors narrowed the genetic and exposure-history diversity that was represented. The naive CD4 repertoires of a few donors were compared, and approximately 5% of clonotypes were shared.

The receptor comes from a young woman in good health. The material sequenced was memory CD4+ T cells sorted from blood. This sample's subset: CD45RA-negative fraction.

The CDR3, as DNA: TGTGCCAGCAGCTTAGACAGGGAGCAGCGGCAGTACTTC. This encodes CASSLDREQRQYF. This chain links TRBV7-7 with TRBJ2-7; possible D gene TRBD1, 6 bases. The germline V and J ends were trimmed by 1 base and 9 bases, with 13 bases remaining between them. The CDR3 consists of 13 residues. Germline CDR1 reads SSHAT; CDR2 reads FNYEAQ (reference sequence).